What follows describes a single T cell receptor beta chain. The V end was cut by 7 bases, the J end by 4 bases, with 13 bases between. The CDR3 is 13 amino acids. In germline, CDR1 is LNHDA, CDR2 SQIVND (reference sequence). Original data processing: From reference gene primer amplification, estimates of nucleated cell counts were derived. TCRdb's table, derived via immunoSEQ multiplex PCR, lists solely in-frame clones and lacks some. The DNA gave D and trimming, while V, J and clone size come from that table. The sample has 150,000 to 200,000 clones; roughly 80% are singletons. Patients in Seattle were enrolled during active infection, then followed longitudinally. The data were taken from a study of blood T cell repertoires in COVID-19. Study in general: Sites in the United States, Italy and Spain provided acute and convalescent COVID-19 samples. T cells, B-cell-depleted T cells, or PBMCs supplied cDNA or gDNA.

The specimen was peripheral blood. This receptor was obtained from a woman in her 40s with COVID-19, enrolled during active disease. This chain connects TRBV19 to TRBJ2-5, with D possibly matching TRBD2 (7 bases). This chain's CDR3 is CASTVRGGETQYF. The DNA of the CDR3 is TGTGCCAGTACCGTGAGGGGGGGAGAGACCCAGTACTTC. The whole variable domain, filled in from reference TRBV19 and TRBJ2-5, reads DGGITQSPKYLFRKEGQNVTLSCEQNLNHDAMYWYRQDPGQGLRLIYYSQIVNDFQKGDIAEGYSVSREKKESFPLTVTSAQKNPTAFYLCASTVRGGETQYFGPGTRLLVL.